This paragraph reports one T cell receptor (beta chain). Its antigen is undetermined. The data belong to a study of shared clonotypes between healthy human individuals. The protocol was immunoSEQ multiplex PCR, while the TCRdb copy is restricted to in-frame clones and leaves out a portion. The sample has 1.5 million to 2.5 million clones, roughly 94% seen once. Study observations and caveats: For naive CD4 cells, approximately 4.7% of clonotypes were shared across a handful of donors.

With 10 bases clipped from V and 4 bases from J, the junction kept 10 bases outside the gene matches. The V gene's germline CDR1 is SNHLY and CDR2 FYNNEI. This CDR3 region has 13 residues. Naive CD8 cells lacked CD45RO and underwent positive selection for CCR7, leaving out terminally differentiated effector memory CD45RA+ cells. The sequence came from a man aged 18 to 30 in good health. The chain uses TRBV2 and TRBJ2-7; 7 positions match TRBD1. Sequencing was done on a sample of naive CD8+ T cells sorted from blood. As DNA, the CDR3 is TGTGCCATTTACTCCGGGACAGATTACGAGCAGTACTTC. Translation gives CAIYSGTDYEQYF.